This section outlines one T cell receptor (beta chain) sequence together with its context. The sample comes from a study of OX40 agonist ivuxolimab in advanced cancers. The CDR3 consists of 11 residues. Germline V CDR1 and CDR2: LNHDA, SQIVND (reference sequence). The V and J ends lost 9 bases and 4 bases respectively, with 8 bases between them. Produced via immunoSEQ multiplex PCR; TCRdb's table is partial and in-frame only. Seen here are some 39,000 clones, 70% to 90% observed once, and the top ten hold approximately 6%. This receptor was identified in an adult with an advanced solid tumor such as melanoma, head and neck, liver or kidney cancer. The sample was CD4+ or CD8+ T cells sorted from blood, taken in a trial of the OX40 agonist ivuxolimab. V and J are TRBV19 and TRBJ2-3; D unresolved. The CDR3 DNA sequence: TGTGCCAGCCGCTTGGCAGATACGCAGTATTTT. It specifies CASRLADTQYF.